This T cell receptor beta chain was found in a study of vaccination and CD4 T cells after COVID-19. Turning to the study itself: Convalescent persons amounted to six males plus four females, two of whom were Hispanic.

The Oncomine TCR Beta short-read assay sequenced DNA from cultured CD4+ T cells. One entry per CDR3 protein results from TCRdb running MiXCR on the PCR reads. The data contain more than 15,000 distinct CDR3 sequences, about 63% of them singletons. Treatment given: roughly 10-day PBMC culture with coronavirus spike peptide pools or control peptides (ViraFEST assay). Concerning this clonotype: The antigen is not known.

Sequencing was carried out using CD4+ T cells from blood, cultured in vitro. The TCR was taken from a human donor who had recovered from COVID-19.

The CDR3 sequence is CASSTGQVPYEQYF. The CDR3 nucleotides read TGTGCCAGCTCAACAGGACAGGTTCCCTACGAGCAGTACTTC. The chain links TRBV18 to TRBJ2-7, with 7 bases lining up with TRBD1. The CDR3 is 14 residues long. The junction had 6 bases not matched to a gene; V was cut back by 5 bases and J by 2 bases. The germline gives CDR1 KGHSH, CDR2 LQKENI.